This section outlines one TCR beta chain sequence together with its context. Its antigen target is currently unknown. Base qualities are not at hand, and no much larger clone is one base apart. The 39 donors, aged about 6 to 95 years, were systemically healthy Caucasian individuals from Russia. Each donor gave about 11 milliliters of peripheral blood, drawn into EDTA-treated Vacutainer tubes. Ficoll-Paque density-gradient centrifugation was used to isolate PBMCs, with at least 7 million obtained per sample. Trizol reagent was used to extract total RNA from the PBMCs, yielding at least 6 micrograms per sample. For every donor, flow cytometry on a PBMC aliquot measured the percentage of naive CD45RAhigh/CD27high T cells. Library preparation was by 5' RACE. These reads were obtained on an Illumina HiSeq 2500. The second PCR ran for about 6 to 12 cycles and used a J-beta primer mix along with a sample-barcoded 5' primer. Each TCR beta cDNA molecule received a unique molecular identifier from a template-switch 5' adaptor carrying 12 random nucleotides. Each sample yielded at least 2.5 million CDR3-containing paired-end reads. All of the RNA was converted into first-strand cDNA using the Mint cDNA synthesis kit, with a TRBC-specific oligonucleotide serving as the primer. All cDNA was treated with uracil-DNA glycosylase and then went through a first 18-cycle PCR with the universal primers M1SS and BC2_uni_R. In the source study's methods: For normalization, 1 million high-quality reads were randomly selected from each sample, with every read carrying a distinct molecular identifier. Reads with shared molecular identifiers were discarded instead of being binned into consensus sequences. CDR3 identification, clonotype clustering and error correction used MiTCR with a Q25 quality threshold and the strictest error-elimination algorithm. A nonparametric unseen species model with Euler transformation was used to estimate lower-bound total TCR beta diversity. TCRdb handled the public reads itself, with Q25 trimming in fastp and clone calling in MiXCR, and kept productive beta chains. Rows with a matching CDR3 protein are joined into one entry that keeps the most common DNA and genes. Here the V and J calls rest on TCRdb's processing, not on the authors' analysis. The sample table lists around 900,000 distinct CDR3 sequences, under 30% of them with a count of one. The ten top clones hold roughly 17% of the sample.

The CDR1 and CDR2 encoded by the germline V gene (reference sequence) are LGHDT and YNNKEL. Counted from cysteine to phenylalanine, this CDR3 has 12 amino acids. Here the CDR3 DNA is all that survives: 36 bases in frame from base 1. V and J lose 1 base and 6 bases, and a span of 6 bases separates them. The sample is drawn from a study of blood T cells in healthy people across ages (dated by TCRdb to about 2015). With respect to the entire study: In model experiments, template switching captured roughly one uniquely barcoded TCR beta cDNA molecule for every two T cells. To avoid experimental bias, donors of different ages were spread randomly across the sequencing lanes. For two donors (one aged 18 to 30 and one aged 80 or older), the study analyzed two additional independent replicas of 1 million unique cDNA reads from the same blood draw. Age-related changes in TCR beta repertoire diversity were measured in the study by deep sequencing normalized with unique cDNA molecular identifiers. Donors were grouped into four age groups: young (average approximately 15 years), middle-aged (about 38), aged (over 55) and long-lived (approximately 81). On the study overall, not on this receptor specifically: Estimates of total diversity based on one million sequenced T cells were considered lower bounds and underestimates. The long-lived group showed more naive CD4+ T cells, fewer expanded clones and increased TCR diversity than the aged group, suggesting age selection. The CMV infection status of donors was not known, potentially confounding age-related changes in expanded clonotypes. Observed TCR beta diversity per million T cells fell roughly linearly with age, and a significant reduction was already apparent by age roughly 40. Conclusive comparison of naive and antigen-experienced compartments was prevented by the profiling of bulk unsorted PBMCs. The percentage of naive T cells measured by flow cytometry correlated strongly with observed TCR beta diversity.

The sequenced sample was blood. This TCR was recovered from a woman over 75 in good health. This receptor chain uses TRBV3-1 and TRBJ2-5, with an unclear D gene assignment. The CDR3 reads as follows: CASSQVGKTQYF. Here is the DNA: TGTGCCAGCAGCCAAGTTGGAAAGACCCAGTACTTC.